The rows below give T cell receptor beta chains drawn from one sample of a study of blood T cell repertoires in COVID-19. Profiling relied on immunoSEQ multiplex PCR, and the TCRdb table lists in-frame clones only, not all of them. The data show approximately 80,000 clones, over 75% seen once. The sequencing input was peripheral blood. Receptors were obtained from a man aged 45 to 65 with COVID-19, enrolled during active disease. CDR3s include the opening cysteine and the closing phenylalanine or tryptophan. Size is omitted from some rows. Given values are once, few, many or a class for expanded clones.

TRBV30	-	TRBJ2-7	CAWSLYAAEQYF
TRBV7-9	-	TRBJ1-2	CASSPSGGDGYTF
TRBV4-2	few	TRBJ2-2	CASSRTGGETGELFF
TRBV5-1	-	TRBJ2-5	CASSFRGQGRLETQYF
TRBV19	-	TRBJ2-6	CASTPFGQGATSGANVLTF
TRBV4-1	few	TRBJ2-7	CASSQGGGLAPPYEQYF
TRBV12-3/TRBV12-4	-	TRBJ1-1	CASRAGTEAFF
TRBV6-5	-	TRBJ2-1	CASSHSTSGSEQFF
TRBV6-1	-	TRBJ1-3	CASSESGFSGNTIYF
TRBV5-1	once	TRBJ2-3	CASSLGLAGGPSADTQYF
TRBV6-5	-	TRBJ2-7	CASQRGRTSYEQYF
TRBV28	-	TRBJ2-5	CASSPVPQETQYF
TRBV6-1	-	TRBJ2-3	CASSEVAELTDTQYF
TRBV4-1	-	TRBJ1-5	CASSQLGGAHNQPQHF
TRBV5-1	-	TRBJ1-5	CASSLAARGDGQPQHF
TRBV25-1	-	TRBJ2-3	CASSEWGLAGVEDTQYF
TRBV14	-	TRBJ1-3	CASSQGDRAPDTIYF
TRBV5-5	-	TRBJ2-7	CASSPRGSGGFYEQYF
TRBV14	-	TRBJ2-4	CASSQRTGQKNIQYF
TRBV6-2/TRBV6-3	-	TRBJ2-1	CASSSRLAGKLYNEQFF
TRBV2	-	TRBJ1-1	CASSGQRNTEAFF
TRBV7-9	-	TRBJ2-5	CASSLMQGQETQYF
TRBV11-2	few	TRBJ1-3	CASRPGAGNTIYF
TRBV5-1	-	TRBJ1-2	CASSLGQGGSYGYTF
TRBV7-3	-	TRBJ2-2	CASSPVAGVAGELFF
TRBV15	-	TRBJ2-1	CATSKGRSGGFYNEQFF
TRBV12-3/TRBV12-4	-	TRBJ1-1	CASMAGGSTEAFF
TRBV19	-	TRBJ1-5	CASSLSGTSNQPQHF
TRBV19	-	TRBJ1-5	CASSIDRPRRGNQPQHF
TRBV7-9	-	TRBJ2-5	CASRLAGVGSQYF
TRBV6-5	-	TRBJ1-2	CASSFVNRGRGGYTF
TRBV11-2	once	TRBJ1-4	CASSSRPDIFNEKLFF
TRBV5-1	-	TRBJ1-1	CASSFGQGLGGTEAFF
TRBV12-3/TRBV12-4	-	TRBJ1-4	CASRPTGVEKLFF
TRBV19	-	TRBJ1-1	CASSYPLGQGGTEAFF
TRBV5-4	-	TRBJ2-3	CASSLVEGGGTDTQYF
TRBV28	-	TRBJ2-7	CATRLAGPSYEQYF
TRBV6-6	once	TRBJ1-4	CASSLGGATNEKLFF
TRBV27	-	TRBJ1-2	CASRGQGTGDYGYTF
TRBV19	-	TRBJ1-4	CASSTLGTGSHEKLFF
TRBV30	-	TRBJ1-2	CAWSRTSNYGYTF